The rows below give T cell receptor beta chains drawn from one sample of a study of regulatory T cells in long-lasting Graves disease. TCRdb reanalysed the multiplex PCR reads using MiXCR and keeps one entry per CDR3 protein. The data contain roughly 420,000 distinct CDR3 sequences, around 15% of them seen just once; the ten biggest clones take up over 20%. The sample here was peripheral blood mononuclear cells (PBMCs), taken at new diagnosis, from a patient treated with antithyroid drugs. These receptors all stem from a female donor with Graves disease. The conserved cysteine and the conserved F or W are not part of the CDR3 here. The order of the fields is J gene, CDR3 length, V gene, CDR3 protein.

J: TRBJ2-3
length: 13
V: TRBV2
CDR3: ASRRGTRSTDTQY

J: TRBJ1-1
length: 12
V: TRBV19
CDR3: ASAPLPQTTEAF

J: TRBJ2-1
length: 12
V: TRBV20-1
CDR3: SARGTSEYNEQF

J: TRBJ1-4
length: 12
V: TRBV28
CDR3: ASSPTGINEKLF

J: TRBJ1-1
length: 10
V: TRBV30
CDR3: AWRSMTDEAF

J: TRBJ2-5
length: 13
V: TRBV13
CDR3: ASSTRRGGQETQY

J: TRBJ2-1
length: 10
V: TRBV20-1
CDR3: SARELGLPHI

J: TRBJ1-2
length: 12
V: TRBV14
CDR3: ASSQNPTGWGYT

J: TRBJ1-5
length: 14
V: TRBV5-5
CDR3: ASSLFGTASNQPQH

J: TRBJ1-3
length: 15
V: TRBV6-1
CDR3: ASSPHGQGANGNTIY

J: TRBJ1-2
length: 10
V: TRBV12-3/TRBV12-4
CDR3: ASNEGLNGYT

J: TRBJ2-1
length: 14
V: TRBV27
CDR3: ASSLGSLPYYNEQF

J: TRBJ2-5
length: 14
V: TRBV10-3
CDR3: AISEPSLAGQETQY

J: TRBJ1-6
length: 14
V: TRBV7-9
CDR3: ASSFSLPGGDSPLH

J: TRBJ2-2
length: 13
V: TRBV11-2
CDR3: ASGLTRSNTGELF

J: TRBJ2-6
length: 13
V: TRBV12-3/TRBV12-4
CDR3: ATEGGRSGANVLT

J: TRBJ1-2
length: 11
V: TRBV19
CDR3: ASTYGHRGGYT

J: TRBJ2-1
length: 15
V: TRBV7-3
CDR3: ASSLSDGTSGRNEQF

J: TRBJ1-2
length: 12
V: TRBV29-1
CDR3: SGGEGSQGYGYT

J: TRBJ2-2
length: 12
V: TRBV7-9
CDR3: ASSLEVSAGELF

J: TRBJ1-2
length: 13
V: TRBV4-3
CDR3: ASSQVRGGEYGYT

J: TRBJ1-4
length: 13
V: TRBV9
CDR3: ASSVATGINEKLF

J: TRBJ2-1
length: 13
V: TRBV28
CDR3: ASSFDPGLANEQF

J: TRBJ1-5
length: 13
V: TRBV4-3
CDR3: ASSQDWQGDQPQH

J: .
length: 12
V: TRBV18
CDR3: ASSPPSQIETQY

J: TRBJ1-2
length: 13
V: TRBV12-3/TRBV12-4
CDR3: ASSDPTGANYGYT

J: TRBJ1-1
length: 13
V: TRBV3-1
CDR3: ASSHEGRANTEAF

J: TRBJ1-2
length: 10
V: TRBV4-1
CDR3: ASSQDGSRYT

J: TRBJ2-3
length: 12
V: TRBV10-3
CDR3: AISNGGSTDTQY

J: TRBJ2-5
length: 11
V: TRBV10-2
CDR3: ASSENTQETQY

J: TRBJ2-3
length: 11
V: TRBV19
CDR3: ASSIGPTDTQY

J: TRBJ1-1
length: 11
V: TRBV19
CDR3: ASSIASTGEAF

J: TRBJ1-2
length: 13
V: TRBV5-5
CDR3: ASSDTKTGGYGYT

J: TRBJ1-2
length: 13
V: TRBV18
CDR3: ASSPRRDVGNGYT

J: TRBJ1-6
length: 12
V: TRBV4-1
CDR3: ASSQVVHVSPLH

J: TRBJ1-5
length: 13
V: TRBV4-1
CDR3: ASSRKGDSNQPQH

J: TRBJ2-2
length: 15
V: TRBV5-1
CDR3: ASSLAIGLAGVGELF

J: TRBJ1-1
length: 11
V: TRBV11-2
CDR3: ASSRPMNTEAF

J: TRBJ2-1
length: 12
V: TRBV6-2/TRBV6-3
CDR3: ASKGEGGPSEQF

J: TRBJ2-3
length: 14
V: TRBV24-1
CDR3: ATSERTGGNPVEQY

J: TRBJ2-7
length: 12
V: TRBV20-1
CDR3: SAGFSGRVYEQY